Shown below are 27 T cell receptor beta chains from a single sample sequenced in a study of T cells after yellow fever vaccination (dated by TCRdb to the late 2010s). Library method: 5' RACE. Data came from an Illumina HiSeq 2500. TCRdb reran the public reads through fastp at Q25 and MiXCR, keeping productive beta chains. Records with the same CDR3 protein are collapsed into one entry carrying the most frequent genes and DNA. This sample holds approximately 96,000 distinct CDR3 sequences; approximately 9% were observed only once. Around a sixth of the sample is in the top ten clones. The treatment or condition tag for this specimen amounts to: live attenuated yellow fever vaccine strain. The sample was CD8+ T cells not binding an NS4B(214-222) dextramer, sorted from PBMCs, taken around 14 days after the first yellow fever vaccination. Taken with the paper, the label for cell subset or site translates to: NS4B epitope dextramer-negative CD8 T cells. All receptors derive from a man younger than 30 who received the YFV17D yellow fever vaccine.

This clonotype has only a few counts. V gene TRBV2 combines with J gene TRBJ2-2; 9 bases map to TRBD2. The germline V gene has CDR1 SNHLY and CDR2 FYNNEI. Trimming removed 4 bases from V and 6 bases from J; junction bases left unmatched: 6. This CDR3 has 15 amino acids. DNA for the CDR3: TGTGCCAGCAGTGCTGTAGCGGGGGAGGCCGGGGAGCTGTTTTTT. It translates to CASSAVAGEAGELFF. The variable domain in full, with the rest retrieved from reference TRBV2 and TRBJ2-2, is EPEVTQTPSHQVTQMGQEVILRCVPISNHLYFYWYRQILGQKVEFLVSFYNNEISEKSEIFDDQFSVERPDGSNFTLKIRSTKLEDSAMYFCASSAVAGEAGELFFGEGSRLTVL.

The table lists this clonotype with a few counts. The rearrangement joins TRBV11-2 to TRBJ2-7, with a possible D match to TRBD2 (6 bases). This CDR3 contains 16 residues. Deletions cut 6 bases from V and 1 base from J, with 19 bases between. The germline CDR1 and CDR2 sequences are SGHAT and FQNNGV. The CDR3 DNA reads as TGTGCCAGCAGTTCTTTTACGGGGGACGGTTCCTACGAGCAGTACGTC. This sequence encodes CASSSFTGDGSYEQYV.

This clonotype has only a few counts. Here the CDR3 reads CASAPTSGGLDTQYF. Written as DNA, the CDR3 is TGTGCCAGCGCCCCTACTAGCGGGGGGCTAGATACGCAGTATTTT. This sequence joins TRBV7-8 and TRBJ2-3; 12 nucleotides agree with TRBD2. Germline V gene lookup returns CDR1 SGHVS and CDR2 FQNEAQ. Unmatched junction bases numbered 8, after V lost 8 bases and J lost 5 bases. This CDR3 spans 15 amino acids. The variable domain in full, with the rest retrieved from reference TRBV7-8 and TRBJ2-3, is GAGVSQSPRYKVAKRGQDVALRCDPISGHVSLFWYQQALGQGPEFLTYFQNEAQLDKSGLPSDRFFAERPEGSVSTLKIQRTQQEDSAVYLCASAPTSGGLDTQYFGPGTRLTVL.

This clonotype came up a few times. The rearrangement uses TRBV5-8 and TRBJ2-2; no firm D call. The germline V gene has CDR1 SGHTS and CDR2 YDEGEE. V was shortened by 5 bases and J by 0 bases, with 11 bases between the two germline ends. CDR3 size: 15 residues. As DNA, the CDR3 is TGTGCCAGCAGACAGTTTGGTCCGAACACCGGGGAGCTGTTTTTT. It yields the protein CASRQFGPNTGELFF.

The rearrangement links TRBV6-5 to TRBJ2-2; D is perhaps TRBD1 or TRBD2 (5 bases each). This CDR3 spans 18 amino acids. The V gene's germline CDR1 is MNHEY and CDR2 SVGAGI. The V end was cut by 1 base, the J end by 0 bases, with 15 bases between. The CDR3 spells CASSYFPGTETNTGELFF. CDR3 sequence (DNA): TGTGCCAGCAGTTACTTCCCCGGGACGGAAACGAACACCGGGGAGCTGTTTTTT.

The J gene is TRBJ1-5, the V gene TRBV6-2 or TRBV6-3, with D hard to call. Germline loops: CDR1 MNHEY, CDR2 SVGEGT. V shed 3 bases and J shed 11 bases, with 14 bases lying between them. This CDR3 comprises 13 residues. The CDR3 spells CASSYRLLRSQHF. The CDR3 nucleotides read TGTGCCAGCAGTTATCGACTGTTGAGGTCCCAGCATTTT.

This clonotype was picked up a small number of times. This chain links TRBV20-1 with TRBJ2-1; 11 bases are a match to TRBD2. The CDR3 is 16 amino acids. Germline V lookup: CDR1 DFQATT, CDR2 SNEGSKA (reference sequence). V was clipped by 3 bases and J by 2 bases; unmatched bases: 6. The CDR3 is CSASTSGGPAYNEQFF. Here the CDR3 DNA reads TGCAGTGCTAGCACTAGCGGGGGCCCCGCCTACAATGAGCAGTTCTTC.

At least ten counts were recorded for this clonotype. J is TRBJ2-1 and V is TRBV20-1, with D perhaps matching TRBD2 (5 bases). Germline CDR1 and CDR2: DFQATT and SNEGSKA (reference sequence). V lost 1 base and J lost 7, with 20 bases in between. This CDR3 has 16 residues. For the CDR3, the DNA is TGCAGTGCTAGAGGACAAGAAGGAATCCGGAGGAATGAGCAGTTCTTC. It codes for CSARGQEGIRRNEQFF.

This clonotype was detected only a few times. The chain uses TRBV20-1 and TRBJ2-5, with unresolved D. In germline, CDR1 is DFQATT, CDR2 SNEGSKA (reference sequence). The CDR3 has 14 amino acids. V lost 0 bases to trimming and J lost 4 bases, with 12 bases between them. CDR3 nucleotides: TGCAGTGCTAGAGATCGCGTTCAGTTAGAGACCCAGTACTTC. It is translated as CSARDRVQLETQYF.

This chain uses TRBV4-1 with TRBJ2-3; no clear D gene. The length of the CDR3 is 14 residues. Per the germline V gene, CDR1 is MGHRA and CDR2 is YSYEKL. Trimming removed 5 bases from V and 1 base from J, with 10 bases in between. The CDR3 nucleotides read TGCGCCAGCAGCTTCCTAGGCCGCACAGATACGCAGTATTTT. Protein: CASSFLGRTDTQYF.

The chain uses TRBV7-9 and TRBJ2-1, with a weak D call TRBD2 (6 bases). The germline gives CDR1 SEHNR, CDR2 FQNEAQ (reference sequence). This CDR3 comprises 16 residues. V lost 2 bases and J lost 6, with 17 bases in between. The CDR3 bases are TGTGCCAGCAGCTTAATCCCGGGGGACCCTCTCAATGAGCAGTTCTTC. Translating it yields CASSLIPGDPLNEQFF.

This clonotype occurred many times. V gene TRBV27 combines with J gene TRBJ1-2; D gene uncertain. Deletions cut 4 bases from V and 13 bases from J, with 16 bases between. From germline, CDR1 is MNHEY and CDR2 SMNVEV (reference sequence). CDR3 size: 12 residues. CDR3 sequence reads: CASSSGLLPLTF. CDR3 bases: TGTGCCAGCAGTTCCGGGCTTCTCCCCCTCACCTTC.

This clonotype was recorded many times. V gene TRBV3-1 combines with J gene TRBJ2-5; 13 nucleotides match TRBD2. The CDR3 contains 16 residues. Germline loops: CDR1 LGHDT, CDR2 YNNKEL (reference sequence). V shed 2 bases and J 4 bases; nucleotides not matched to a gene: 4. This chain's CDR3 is CASSQPGLAGAETQYF. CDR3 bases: TGTGCCAGCAGCCAACCCGGACTAGCGGGGGCAGAGACCCAGTACTTC.

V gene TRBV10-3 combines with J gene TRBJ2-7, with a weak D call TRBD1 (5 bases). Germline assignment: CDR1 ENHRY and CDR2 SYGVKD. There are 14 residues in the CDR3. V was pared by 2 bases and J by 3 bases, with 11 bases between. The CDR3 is CAISEAGQSYEQYV. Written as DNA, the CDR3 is TGTGCCATCAGTGAGGCAGGGCAGAGCTACGAGCAGTACGTC.

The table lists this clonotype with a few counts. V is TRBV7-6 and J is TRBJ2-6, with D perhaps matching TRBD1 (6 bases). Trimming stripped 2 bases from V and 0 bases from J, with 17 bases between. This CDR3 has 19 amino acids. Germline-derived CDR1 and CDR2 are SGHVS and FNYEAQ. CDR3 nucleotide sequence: TGTGCCAGCAGCTTATTGCCAGCCAGGGGAACCTCTGGGGCCAACGTCCTGACTTTC. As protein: CASSLLPARGTSGANVLTF.

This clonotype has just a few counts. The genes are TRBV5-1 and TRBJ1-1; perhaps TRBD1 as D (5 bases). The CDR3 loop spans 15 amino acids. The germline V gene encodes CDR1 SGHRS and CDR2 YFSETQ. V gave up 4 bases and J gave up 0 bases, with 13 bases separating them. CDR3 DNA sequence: TGCGCCAGCAGCCTGGGACCGTCTATGAACACTGAAGCTTTCTTT. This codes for CASSLGPSMNTEAFF.

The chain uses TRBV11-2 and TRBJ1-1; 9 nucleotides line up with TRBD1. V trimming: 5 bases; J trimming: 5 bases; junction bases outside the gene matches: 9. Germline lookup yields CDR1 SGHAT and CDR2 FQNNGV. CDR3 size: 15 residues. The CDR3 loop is CASSLRDRERTEAFF. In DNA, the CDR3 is TGTGCCAGCAGCCTCCGGGACAGGGAAAGAACTGAAGCTTTCTTT.

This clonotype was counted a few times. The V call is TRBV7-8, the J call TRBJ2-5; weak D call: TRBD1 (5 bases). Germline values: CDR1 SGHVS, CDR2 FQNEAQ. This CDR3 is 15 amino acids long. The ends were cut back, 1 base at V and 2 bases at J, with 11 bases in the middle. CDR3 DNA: TGTGCCAGCAGCTTAGGCACAGGCCTTCAAGAGACCCAGTACTTC. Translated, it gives CASSLGTGLQETQYF.

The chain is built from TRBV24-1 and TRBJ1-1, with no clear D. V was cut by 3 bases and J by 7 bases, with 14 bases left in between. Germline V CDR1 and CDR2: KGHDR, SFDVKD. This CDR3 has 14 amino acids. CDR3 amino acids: CATSDRRRPGEAFF. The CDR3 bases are TGTGCCACCAGTGATCGCCGCAGGCCGGGTGAAGCTTTCTTT.

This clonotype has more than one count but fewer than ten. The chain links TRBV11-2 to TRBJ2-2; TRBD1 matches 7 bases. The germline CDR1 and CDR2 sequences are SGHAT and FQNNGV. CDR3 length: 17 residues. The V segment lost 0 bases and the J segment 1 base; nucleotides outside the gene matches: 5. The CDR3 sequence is CASSLDSDRENTGELFF. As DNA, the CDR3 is TGTGCCAGCAGCTTAGACTCCGACAGGGAGAACACCGGGGAGCTGTTTTTT.

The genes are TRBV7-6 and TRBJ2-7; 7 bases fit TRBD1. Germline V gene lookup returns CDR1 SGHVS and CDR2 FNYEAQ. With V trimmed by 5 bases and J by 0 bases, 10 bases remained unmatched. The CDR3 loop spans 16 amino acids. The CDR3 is CASSRPHGDSSYEQYF. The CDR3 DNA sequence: TGTGCCAGCAGCCGCCCACACGGGGACAGCTCCTACGAGCAGTACTTC. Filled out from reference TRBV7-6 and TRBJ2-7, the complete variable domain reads GAGVSQSPRYKVTKRGQDVALRCDPISGHVSLYWYRQALGQGPEFLTYFNYEAQQDKSGLPNDRFSAERPEGSISTLTIQRTEQRDSAMYRCASSRPHGDSSYEQYFGPGTRLTVT.

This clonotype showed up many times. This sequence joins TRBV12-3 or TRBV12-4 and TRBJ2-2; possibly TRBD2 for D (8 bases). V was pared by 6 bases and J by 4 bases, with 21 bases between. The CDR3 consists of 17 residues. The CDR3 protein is CASSFPGGGISTGELFF. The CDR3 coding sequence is TGTGCCAGCAGCTTCCCGGGAGGGGGCATATCCACCGGGGAGCTGTTTTTT.

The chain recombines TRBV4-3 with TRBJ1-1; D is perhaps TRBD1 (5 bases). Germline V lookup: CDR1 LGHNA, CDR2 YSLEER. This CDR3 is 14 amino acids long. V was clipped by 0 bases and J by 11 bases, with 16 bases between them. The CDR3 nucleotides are TGCGCCAGCAGCCAAGATCACAGGCAGGGAGGTGCTTTCTTT. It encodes CASSQDHRQGGAFF.

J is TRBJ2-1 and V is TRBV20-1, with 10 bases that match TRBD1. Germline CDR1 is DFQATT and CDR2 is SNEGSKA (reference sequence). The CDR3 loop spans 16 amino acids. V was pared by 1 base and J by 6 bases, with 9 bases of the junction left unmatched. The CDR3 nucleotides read TGCAGTGCTAGAGGCGCTCGGGACAGGGGTCCCAATGAGCAGTTCTTC. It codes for CSARGARDRGPNEQFF.

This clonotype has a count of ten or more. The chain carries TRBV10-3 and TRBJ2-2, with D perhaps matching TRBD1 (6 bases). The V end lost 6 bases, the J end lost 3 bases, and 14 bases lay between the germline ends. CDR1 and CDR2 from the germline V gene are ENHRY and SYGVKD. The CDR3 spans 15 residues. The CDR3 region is CAISLEGVHTGELFF. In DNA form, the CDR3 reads TGTGCCATCAGCCTCGAGGGGGTCCACACCGGGGAGCTGTTTTTT.

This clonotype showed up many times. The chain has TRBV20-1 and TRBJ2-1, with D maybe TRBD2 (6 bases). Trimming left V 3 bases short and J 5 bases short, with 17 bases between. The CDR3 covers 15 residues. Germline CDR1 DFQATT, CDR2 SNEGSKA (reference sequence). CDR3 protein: CSARIVGGSDNEQFF. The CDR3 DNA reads TGCAGTGCTAGGATTGTCGGGGGTTCCGACAATGAGCAGTTCTTC.

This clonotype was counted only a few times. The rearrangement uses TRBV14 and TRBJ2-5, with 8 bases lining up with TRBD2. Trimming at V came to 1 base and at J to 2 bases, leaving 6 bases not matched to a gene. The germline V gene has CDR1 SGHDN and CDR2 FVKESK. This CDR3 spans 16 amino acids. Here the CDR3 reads CASSQGLASGQETQYF. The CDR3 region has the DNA TGTGCCAGCAGCCAAGGACTGGCTAGCGGGCAAGAGACCCAGTACTTC.